Sequencing of this T cell receptor (beta chain) was carried out in a study of T-cell reconstitution after alpha-beta-depleted transplantation in children. Study-level findings and limits: Reportedly, roughly two months post-transplant, alpha-beta T cells arose from several hundred expanded graft clones. Once a year had passed after transplant, T-cell counts and diversity came mostly from newly produced T cells. Diversity of TCRbeta at day 60 was high in some patients, arising from surviving recipient T cells and thymic progenitors.

This CDR3 spans 14 amino acids. Germline V gene sequence: CDR1 SGHAT, CDR2 FQNNGV. V lost 5 bases, J lost 3 bases, and 11 bases lay in between. This clonotype occurred a few times. The antigen is undetermined. This sample's TCRbeta library carried unique molecular identifier barcodes. TCRdb processed the PCR reads anew with MiXCR; each CDR3 protein has one entry. The data hold around 76,000 distinct CDR3 sequences, with 15% to 20% observed a single time. The chain employs TRBV11-2 and TRBJ1-5, with no clear D. This sequence was found in a male patient between 2 and 15 years old who had a stem cell transplant for acute lymphoblastic leukemia, so the T cells may come from the graft donor. Specimen: PBMCs, mostly from graft donor cells, collected 360 days after TCRalphabeta/CD19-depleted stem cell transplant. In nucleotides, the CDR3 is TGTGCCAGCAGCCCGGAGCATTCCAATCAGCCCCAGCATTTT. This sequence encodes CASSPEHSNQPQHF.